The source of this TCR beta chain is a study of T cells in localized non-small cell lung cancer. Findings and limits, study-wide: Out of the top 100 tumor clones, a median roughly 50 were seen in adjacent lung. The study sequenced only one region of the tumor. As a result, intratumor heterogeneity could not be excluded and remains possible.

Assay used: immunoSEQ multiplex PCR; TCRdb lists only in-frame clones, some missing. The data hold approximately 41,000 clones, with roughly nine tenths observed a single time. Regarding this clone: Antigen: not known.

The CDR3 loop spans 17 amino acids. Germline V CDR1 and CDR2: MNHEY, SMNVEV (reference sequence). The J segment lost 6 bases and the V segment lost 5 bases, leaving 10 bases of the junction unmatched. The V call is TRBV27, the J call TRBJ2-3, with 14 bases aligning to TRBD2. The material was PBMCs, obtained before any cancer treatment. This TCR was sampled from a woman aged 40 to 75 with stage II lung adenocarcinoma. In DNA form, the CDR3 reads TGTGCCAGCAGTCCAAAGACTAGCGGGGGGGCCGCGGATACGCAGTATTTT. This sequence encodes CASSPKTSGGAADTQYF.